The rows below give T cell receptor beta chains drawn from one sample of a study of CD4 T cells in relation to SARS-CoV-2 and coronaviruses. Their antigen targets remain unknown. Clones were read by immunoSEQ multiplex PCR, and TCRdb kept only the in-frame ones, dropping some. The sample consists of 30,000 to 45,000 clones, around 80% of them appearing once. Sequenced: memory CD4+ T cells from PBMCs, cultured in vitro. Every receptor here comes from an adult with COVID-19. The CDR3 runs from the conserved cysteine through the conserved F or W. Each record gives: clone size, J gene, V gene, D gene, CDR3 DNA, CDR3 protein. The D gene is left open where the match is weak. The size entry is marked missing in some rows and otherwise reads once, few, many or a size class.

abundance: once
j_gene: TRBJ2-5
v_gene: TRBV18
d_gene: .
CDR3nt: TGTGCCAGCTCACCCTTAGTTGGCCGCCAAGAGACCCAGTACTTC
CDR3aa: CASSPLVGRQETQYF

abundance: .
j_gene: TRBJ2-7
v_gene: TRBV6-2/TRBV6-3
d_gene: TRBD1
CDR3nt: TGTGCCAGCAGTTATCCCGGGACAGGGGTCGGCCAGTACTTC
CDR3aa: CASSYPGTGVGQYF

abundance: .
j_gene: TRBJ2-5
v_gene: TRBV19
d_gene: TRBD2
CDR3nt: TGTGCCAGTACCCCACACGTGGGGGGGGAGACCCAGTACTTC
CDR3aa: CASTPHVGGETQYF

abundance: .
j_gene: TRBJ2-7
v_gene: TRBV6-5
d_gene: .
CDR3nt: TGTGCCAGCAGTAATTCCTACGAGCAGTACTTC
CDR3aa: CASSNSYEQYF

abundance: .
j_gene: TRBJ2-7
v_gene: TRBV5-4
d_gene: TRBD2
CDR3nt: TGTGCCAGCAGCTTGGCCCTAGCGGGAGGGACGGGCGAGCAGTACTTC
CDR3aa: CASSLALAGGTGEQYF

abundance: .
j_gene: TRBJ2-1
v_gene: TRBV6-2/TRBV6-3
d_gene: .
CDR3nt: TGTGCCAGCAGTAATGCACCAGGGGTCCGGGACTCTATCTCCTACAATGAGCAGTTCTTC
CDR3aa: CASSNAPGVRDSISYNEQFF

abundance: .
j_gene: TRBJ2-1
v_gene: TRBV5-1
d_gene: .
CDR3nt: TGCGCCAGCAGCCCTGTTCCGGACCGTGAGCAGTTCTTC
CDR3aa: CASSPVPDREQFF

abundance: .
j_gene: TRBJ1-1
v_gene: TRBV30
d_gene: .
CDR3nt: TGTGCCTGGAGTGCAGGTCCCGTGGGCACTGAAGCTTTCTTT
CDR3aa: CAWSAGPVGTEAFF

abundance: .
j_gene: TRBJ2-1
v_gene: TRBV7-8
d_gene: .
CDR3nt: TGTGCCAGCAGCTTAGAGCGGACAACCTACAATGAGCAGTTCTTC
CDR3aa: CASSLERTTYNEQFF

abundance: .
j_gene: TRBJ2-3
v_gene: TRBV27
d_gene: .
CDR3nt: TGTGCCAGCAGTTTAGTCCTCTGGCGGGAACTTTGCACAGATACGCAGTATTTT
CDR3aa: CASSLVLWRELCTDTQYF

abundance: .
j_gene: TRBJ2-5
v_gene: TRBV2
d_gene: TRBD2
CDR3nt: TGTGCCAGCAGTCGGACTAGCGGGAAAGAGACCCAGTACTTC
CDR3aa: CASSRTSGKETQYF

abundance: .
j_gene: TRBJ2-1
v_gene: TRBV3-1/TRBV3-2
d_gene: TRBD2
CDR3nt: TGTGCCAGCAGCCAGGGAACTAGCGGGAGCGATGAGCAGTTCTTC
CDR3aa: CASSQGTSGSDEQFF

abundance: few
j_gene: TRBJ1-1
v_gene: TRBV7-9
d_gene: .
CDR3nt: TGTGCCAGCAGCTTGTCCAACACTGAAGCTTTCTTT
CDR3aa: CASSLSNTEAFF

abundance: .
j_gene: TRBJ2-1
v_gene: TRBV5-1
d_gene: TRBD2
CDR3nt: TGCGCCAGCAGCCCGAGCGGGAGGGCCTTCGATGAGCAGTTCTTC
CDR3aa: CASSPSGRAFDEQFF

abundance: few
j_gene: TRBJ2-1
v_gene: TRBV18
d_gene: TRBD2
CDR3nt: TGTGCCAGCTCACCACCGGCACTAGCGGAACGTGAGCAGTTCTTC
CDR3aa: CASSPPALAEREQFF

abundance: .
j_gene: TRBJ2-3
v_gene: TRBV7-8
d_gene: .
CDR3nt: TGTGCCAGCAGCTTGGAACTAACGTGGAGTTTCGATACGCAGTATTTT
CDR3aa: CASSLELTWSFDTQYF

abundance: .
j_gene: TRBJ2-7
v_gene: TRBV6-1
d_gene: .
CDR3nt: TGTGCCAGCAGTGAGGGCGGGGGCCCCTACGAGCAGTACTTC
CDR3aa: CASSEGGGPYEQYF

abundance: few
j_gene: TRBJ1-2
v_gene: TRBV6-5
d_gene: .
CDR3nt: TGTGCCAGCAGTTACTCTGGACCACGAAACTATGGCTACACCTTC
CDR3aa: CASSYSGPRNYGYTF

abundance: .
j_gene: TRBJ2-2
v_gene: TRBV5-6
d_gene: TRBD1
CDR3nt: TGTGCCAGCAGCGTACTAACAGGGGCCTGGGCCGGGGAGCTGTTTTTT
CDR3aa: CASSVLTGAWAGELFF

abundance: few
j_gene: TRBJ1-6
v_gene: TRBV7-9
d_gene: .
CDR3nt: TGTGCCAGCAGCTTAATCAGCCTTACGGGAAATTCACCCCTCCACTTT
CDR3aa: CASSLISLTGNSPLHF

abundance: few
j_gene: TRBJ2-5
v_gene: TRBV5-5
d_gene: TRBD2
CDR3nt: TGTGCCAGCAGCTTGTCACCTAGCGGGAGCGTAGAGACCCAGTACTTC
CDR3aa: CASSLSPSGSVETQYF

abundance: .
j_gene: TRBJ2-1
v_gene: TRBV7-9
d_gene: TRBD2
CDR3nt: TGTGCCAGCAGCCCATATCCGGGACTAGCGGATAACAATGAGCAGTTCTTC
CDR3aa: CASSPYPGLADNNEQFF

abundance: .
j_gene: TRBJ1-1
v_gene: TRBV24-1
d_gene: .
CDR3nt: TGTGCCACCAGTGCAGGGGCTGGCACTGAAGCTTTCTTT
CDR3aa: CATSAGAGTEAFF

abundance: .
j_gene: TRBJ2-7
v_gene: TRBV3-1/TRBV3-2
d_gene: TRBD2
CDR3nt: TGTGCCAGCAGCCAATACGCCCCCGGGACTAGCATCCACGAGCAGTACTTC
CDR3aa: CASSQYAPGTSIHEQYF

abundance: .
j_gene: TRBJ2-7
v_gene: TRBV5-1
d_gene: .
CDR3nt: TGCGCCAGCAGCTTGGGTGGTCAGGGGTCCCACGAGCAGTACTTC
CDR3aa: CASSLGGQGSHEQYF

abundance: .
j_gene: TRBJ1-5
v_gene: TRBV6-1
d_gene: .
CDR3nt: TGTGCCAGCAGTGAACGAGGGGCCGGCAATCAGCCCCAGCATTTT
CDR3aa: CASSERGAGNQPQHF

abundance: .
j_gene: TRBJ2-3
v_gene: TRBV27
d_gene: .
CDR3nt: TGTGCCAGCACCCGCGGGACAATTATCACAGATACGCAGTATTTT
CDR3aa: CASTRGTIITDTQYF

abundance: .
j_gene: TRBJ1-5
v_gene: TRBV19
d_gene: .
CDR3nt: TGTGCCAGTAGTAGAGCGGGGTCGTGGATTCAGCCCCAGCATTTT
CDR3aa: CASSRAGSWIQPQHF

abundance: once
j_gene: TRBJ2-1
v_gene: TRBV4-1
d_gene: TRBD1
CDR3nt: TGCGCCAGCAGCCAAACAGGGGGCTTTACGAGCTCCTACAATGAGCAGTTCTTC
CDR3aa: CASSQTGGFTSSYNEQFF

abundance: .
j_gene: TRBJ2-7
v_gene: TRBV7-2
d_gene: .
CDR3nt: TGTGCCAGCAGCTCCGGACTAACGGACTACGAGCAGTACTTC
CDR3aa: CASSSGLTDYEQYF

abundance: .
j_gene: TRBJ2-2
v_gene: TRBV7-3
d_gene: TRBD2
CDR3nt: TGTGCCAGCAGCTTAACCAGCGGGAGACCGCCCGGGGAGCTGTTTTTT
CDR3aa: CASSLTSGRPPGELFF

abundance: once
j_gene: TRBJ1-4
v_gene: TRBV2
d_gene: .
CDR3nt: TGTGCCAGCACCGCCACTGGGGGGATTAATGAAAAACTGTTTTTT
CDR3aa: CASTATGGINEKLFF

abundance: .
j_gene: TRBJ2-3
v_gene: TRBV15
d_gene: .
CDR3nt: TGTGCCACCAGCACCCCCTTTCAAGATACGCAGTATTTT
CDR3aa: CATSTPFQDTQYF

abundance: .
j_gene: TRBJ1-5
v_gene: TRBV4-2
d_gene: .
CDR3nt: TGTGCCAGCAGCCAAGATTTCGGGGTCAATCAGCCCCAGCATTTT
CDR3aa: CASSQDFGVNQPQHF

abundance: .
j_gene: TRBJ1-5
v_gene: TRBV2
d_gene: .
CDR3nt: TGTGCCAGCAGTGAAGAAAGGTATAGCAATCAGCCCCAGCATTTT
CDR3aa: CASSEERYSNQPQHF

abundance: .
j_gene: TRBJ2-7
v_gene: TRBV18
d_gene: .
CDR3nt: TGTGCCAGCTCACCACCCGACTCCAGCTACGAGCAGTACTTC
CDR3aa: CASSPPDSSYEQYF

abundance: .
j_gene: TRBJ2-7
v_gene: TRBV5-4
d_gene: .
CDR3nt: TGTGCCAGCAGCTTTCCGGGGCTCAACGAGCAGTACTTC
CDR3aa: CASSFPGLNEQYF

abundance: few
j_gene: TRBJ2-1
v_gene: TRBV5-1
d_gene: TRBD2
CDR3nt: TGCGCCAGCACGCCTCTAGCGGGAGGGCCTGGTGAGCAGTTCTTC
CDR3aa: CASTPLAGGPGEQFF

abundance: .
j_gene: TRBJ2-1
v_gene: TRBV5-4
d_gene: .
CDR3nt: TGTGCCAGCAGCTTAGGACAGGGAGGACTAGCAGAGAATGAGCAGTTCTTC
CDR3aa: CASSLGQGGLAENEQFF

abundance: .
j_gene: TRBJ1-5
v_gene: TRBV27
d_gene: TRBD1
CDR3nt: TGTGCCAGCAGTGGACAGGGAGATCAGCCCCAGCATTTT
CDR3aa: CASSGQGDQPQHF

abundance: .
j_gene: TRBJ2-3
v_gene: TRBV24-1
d_gene: .
CDR3nt: TGTGCCACCAGTGATTTAAGGGATACGCAGTATTTT
CDR3aa: CATSDLRDTQYF

abundance: .
j_gene: TRBJ2-7
v_gene: TRBV7-8
d_gene: TRBD2
CDR3nt: TGTGCCAGCAGGTCAACTTTAGCGGGAGGATCCGAGCAGTACTTC
CDR3aa: CASRSTLAGGSEQYF

abundance: .
j_gene: TRBJ2-1
v_gene: TRBV19
d_gene: .
CDR3nt: TGTGCCAGTAGTATAGATCAGCCAGTCAATGAGCAGTTCTTC
CDR3aa: CASSIDQPVNEQFF

abundance: .
j_gene: TRBJ2-1
v_gene: TRBV5-1
d_gene: .
CDR3nt: TGCGCCAGCAGCTTGGGGGAGGACTACAATGAGCAGTTCTTC
CDR3aa: CASSLGEDYNEQFF

abundance: .
j_gene: TRBJ2-4
v_gene: TRBV27
d_gene: .
CDR3nt: TGTGCCAGCAGGACGCTGGGGGCCAAAAACATTCAGTACTTC
CDR3aa: CASRTLGAKNIQYF

abundance: .
j_gene: TRBJ2-5
v_gene: TRBV9
d_gene: .
CDR3nt: TGTGCCAGCAGCGTAACCAGCGTTCGGGAGACCCAGTACTTC
CDR3aa: CASSVTSVRETQYF

abundance: .
j_gene: TRBJ2-7
v_gene: TRBV13
d_gene: .
CDR3nt: TGTGCCAGCAGGGCCGGCCTGTCCTACGAGCAGTACTTC
CDR3aa: CASRAGLSYEQYF

abundance: .
j_gene: TRBJ1-2
v_gene: TRBV28
d_gene: .
CDR3nt: TGTGCCAGCAGTTTAGGTGTCAGCTTTACCTATGGCTACACCTTC
CDR3aa: CASSLGVSFTYGYTF

abundance: .
j_gene: TRBJ2-5
v_gene: TRBV28
d_gene: .
CDR3nt: TGTGCCAGCAGCCGCCTGTACCAAGAGACCCAGTACTTC
CDR3aa: CASSRLYQETQYF